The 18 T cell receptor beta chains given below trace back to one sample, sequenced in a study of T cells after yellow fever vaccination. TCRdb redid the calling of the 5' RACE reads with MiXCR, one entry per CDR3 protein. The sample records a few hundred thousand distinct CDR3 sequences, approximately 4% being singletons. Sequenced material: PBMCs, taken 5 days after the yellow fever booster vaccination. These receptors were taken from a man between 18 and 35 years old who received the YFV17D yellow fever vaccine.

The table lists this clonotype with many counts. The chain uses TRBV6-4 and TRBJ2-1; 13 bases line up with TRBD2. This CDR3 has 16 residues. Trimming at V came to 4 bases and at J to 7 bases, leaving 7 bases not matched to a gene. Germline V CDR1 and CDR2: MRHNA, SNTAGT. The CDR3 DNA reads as TGTGCCAGCAGTGCTACTAGCGGGGGGGCAGGGAATGAGCAGTTCTTC. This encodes CASSATSGGAGNEQFF.

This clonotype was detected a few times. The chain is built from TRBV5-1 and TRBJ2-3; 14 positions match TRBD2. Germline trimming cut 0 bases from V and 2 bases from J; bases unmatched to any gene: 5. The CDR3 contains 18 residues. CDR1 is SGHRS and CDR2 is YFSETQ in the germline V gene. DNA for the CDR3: TGCGCCAGCAGCTTGGTAAGGACTAGCGGGGGGAACACAGATACGCAGTATTTT. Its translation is CASSLVRTSGGNTDTQYF.

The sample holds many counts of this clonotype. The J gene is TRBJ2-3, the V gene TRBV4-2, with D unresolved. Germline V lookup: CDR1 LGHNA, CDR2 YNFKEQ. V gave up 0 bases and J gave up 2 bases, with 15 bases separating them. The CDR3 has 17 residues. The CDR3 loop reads CASSQDLGSWATDTQYF. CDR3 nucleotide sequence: TGTGCCAGCAGCCAAGATCTGGGCAGTTGGGCCACAGATACGCAGTATTTT.

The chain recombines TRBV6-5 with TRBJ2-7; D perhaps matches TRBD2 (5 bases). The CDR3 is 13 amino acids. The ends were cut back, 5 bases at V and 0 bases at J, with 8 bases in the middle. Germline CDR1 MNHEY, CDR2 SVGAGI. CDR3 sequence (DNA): TGTGCCAGCAGTCCGGGGAGCTCCTACGAGCAGTACGTC. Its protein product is CASSPGSSYEQYV.

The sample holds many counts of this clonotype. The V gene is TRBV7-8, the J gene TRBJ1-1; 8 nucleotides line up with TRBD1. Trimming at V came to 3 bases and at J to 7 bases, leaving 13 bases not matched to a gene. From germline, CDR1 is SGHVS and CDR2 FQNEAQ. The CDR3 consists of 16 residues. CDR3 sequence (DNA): TGTGCCAGCAGCTTGCGGGAGACAGGGGCCCGAGGTGAAGCTTTCTTT. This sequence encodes CASSLRETGARGEAFF.

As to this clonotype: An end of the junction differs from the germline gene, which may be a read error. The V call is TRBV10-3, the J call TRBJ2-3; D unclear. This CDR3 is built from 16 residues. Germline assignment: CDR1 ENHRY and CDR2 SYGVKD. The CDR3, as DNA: TGTGCCATCAGTGAGAGTAGGACGGAGAGCACAGATACGCTGTATTTT. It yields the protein CAISESRTESTDTLYF.

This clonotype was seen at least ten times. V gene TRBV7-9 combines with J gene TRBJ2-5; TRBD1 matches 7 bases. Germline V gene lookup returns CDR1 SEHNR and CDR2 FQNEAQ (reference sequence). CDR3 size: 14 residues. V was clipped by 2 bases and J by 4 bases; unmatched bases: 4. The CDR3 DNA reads TGTGCCAGCAGCTTAACGGCAGGGGGAGAGACCCAGTACTTC. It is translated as CASSLTAGGETQYF.

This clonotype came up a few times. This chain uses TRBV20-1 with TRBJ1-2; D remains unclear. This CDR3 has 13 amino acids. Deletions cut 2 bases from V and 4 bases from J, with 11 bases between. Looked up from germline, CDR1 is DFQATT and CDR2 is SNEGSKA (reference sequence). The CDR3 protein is CSARIRTSYGYTF. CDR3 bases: TGCAGTGCTAGAATCCGGACTTCCTATGGCTACACCTTC.

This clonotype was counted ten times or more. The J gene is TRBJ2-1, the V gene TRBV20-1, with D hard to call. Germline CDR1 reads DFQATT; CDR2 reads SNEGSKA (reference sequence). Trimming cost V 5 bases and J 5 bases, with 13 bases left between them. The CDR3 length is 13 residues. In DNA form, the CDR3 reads TGCAGTGCTCAGGTAGCAGCAGACAATGAGCAGTTCTTC. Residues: CSAQVAADNEQFF.

The CDR3 loop reads CASSSGNLAGVGDTQYF. The CDR3 bases are TGCGCCAGCAGCTCCGGAAACCTAGCGGGGGTCGGAGATACGCAGTATTTT. V and J are TRBV5-1 and TRBJ2-3; TRBD2 agrees at 10 bases. The CDR3 runs 17 residues. CDR1 is SGHRS, CDR2 YFSETQ, per germline. V shed 3 bases, J shed 5 bases, and the junction held 12 bases outside the gene matches.

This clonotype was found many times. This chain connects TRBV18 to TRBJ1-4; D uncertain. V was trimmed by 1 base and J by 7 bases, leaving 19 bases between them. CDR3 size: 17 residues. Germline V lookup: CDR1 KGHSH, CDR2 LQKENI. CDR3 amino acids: CASSPRQAPGRAEKLFF. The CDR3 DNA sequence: TGTGCCAGCTCACCACGGCAGGCTCCCGGGAGGGCTGAAAAACTGTTTTTT. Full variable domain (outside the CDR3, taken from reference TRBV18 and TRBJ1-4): NAGVMQNPRHLVRRRGQEARLRCSPMKGHSHVYWYRQLPEEGLKFMVYLQKENIIDESGMPKERFSAEFPKEGPSILRIQQVVRGDSAAYFCASSPRQAPGRAEKLFFGSGTQLSVL.

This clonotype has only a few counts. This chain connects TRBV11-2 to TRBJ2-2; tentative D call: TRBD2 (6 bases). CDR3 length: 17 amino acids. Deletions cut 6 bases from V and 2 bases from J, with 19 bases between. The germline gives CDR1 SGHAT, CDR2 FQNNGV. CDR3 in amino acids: CASRRDSFEPNTGELFF. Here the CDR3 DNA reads TGTGCCAGCAGGAGGGACTCCTTCGAACCCAACACCGGGGAGCTGTTTTTT.

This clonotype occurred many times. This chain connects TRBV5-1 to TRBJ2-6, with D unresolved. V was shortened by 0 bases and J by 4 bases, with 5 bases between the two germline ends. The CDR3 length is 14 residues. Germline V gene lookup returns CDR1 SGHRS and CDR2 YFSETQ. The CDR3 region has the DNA TGCGCCAGCAGCTTGGCCGGGGGGGCCAACGTCCTGACTTTC. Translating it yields CASSLAGGANVLTF.

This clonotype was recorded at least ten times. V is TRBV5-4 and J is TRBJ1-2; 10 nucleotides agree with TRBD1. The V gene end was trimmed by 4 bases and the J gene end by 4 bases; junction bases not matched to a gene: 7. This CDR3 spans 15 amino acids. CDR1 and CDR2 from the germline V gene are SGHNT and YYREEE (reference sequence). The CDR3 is CASSLLDRGVYGYTF. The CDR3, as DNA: TGTGCCAGCAGCCTTCTGGACAGGGGGGTCTATGGCTACACCTTC.

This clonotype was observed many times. Here the CDR3 reads CASSLAVSSYNEQFF. The CDR3 nucleotides read TGTGCCAGCAGCTTGGCAGTGAGCTCCTACAATGAGCAGTTCTTC. The chain recombines TRBV5-5 with TRBJ2-1; unclear D gene. Germline lookup yields CDR1 SGHKS and CDR2 YYEKEE (reference sequence). With 0 bases removed from V and 0 bases from J, the gap between germline ends came to 7 bases. The CDR3 has 15 amino acids.

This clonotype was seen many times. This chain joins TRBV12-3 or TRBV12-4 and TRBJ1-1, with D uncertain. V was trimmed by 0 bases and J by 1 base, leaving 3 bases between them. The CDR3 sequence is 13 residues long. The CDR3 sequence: CASSLARNTEAFF. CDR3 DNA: TGTGCCAGCAGTTTAGCCAGGAACACTGAAGCTTTCTTT.

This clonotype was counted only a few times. The CDR3, as DNA: TGTGCCAGCGGGATCGGACAGGGGTTGGAAAACATTCAGTACTTC. It yields the protein CASGIGQGLENIQYF. V gene TRBV12-3 or TRBV12-4 combines with J gene TRBJ2-4; 9 positions match TRBD1. This CDR3 is built from 15 residues. Trimming removed 8 bases from V and 5 bases from J; junction bases left unmatched: 10.

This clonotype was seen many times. CDR3 amino acids: CASSFQARTGEAFF. The CDR3 coding sequence is TGTGCCAGCAGCTTCCAAGCCCGGACAGGTGAAGCTTTCTTT. The chain couples TRBV7-2 to TRBJ1-1; 7 positions match TRBD1. Germline V gene lookup returns CDR1 SGHTA and CDR2 FQGNSA. The CDR3 has 14 residues. V was pared by 3 bases and J by 7 bases, with 8 bases of the junction left unmatched. The full variable domain, completed using reference TRBV7-2 and TRBJ1-1, is GAGVSQSPSNKVTEKGKDVELRCDPISGHTALYWYRQSLGQGLEFLIYFQGNSAPDKSGLPSDRFSAERTGGSVSTLTIQRTQQEDSAVYLCASSFQARTGEAFFGQGTRLTVV.